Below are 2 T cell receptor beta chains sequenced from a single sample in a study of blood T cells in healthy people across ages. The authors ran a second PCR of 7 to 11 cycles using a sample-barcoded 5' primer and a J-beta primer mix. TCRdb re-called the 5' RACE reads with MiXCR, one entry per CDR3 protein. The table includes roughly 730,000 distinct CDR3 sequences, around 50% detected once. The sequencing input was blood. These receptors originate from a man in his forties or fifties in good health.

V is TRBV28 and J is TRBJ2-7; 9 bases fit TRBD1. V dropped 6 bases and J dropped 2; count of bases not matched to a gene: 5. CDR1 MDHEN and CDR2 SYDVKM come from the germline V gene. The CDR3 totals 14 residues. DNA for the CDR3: TGTGCCAGCAGCCGTACAGGGGGCGCCTACGAGCAGTACTTC. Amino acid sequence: CASSRTGGAYEQYF.

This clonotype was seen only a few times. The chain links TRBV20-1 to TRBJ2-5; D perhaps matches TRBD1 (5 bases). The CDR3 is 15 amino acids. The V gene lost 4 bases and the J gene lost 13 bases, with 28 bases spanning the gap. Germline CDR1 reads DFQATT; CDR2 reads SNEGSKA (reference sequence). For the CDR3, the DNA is TGCAGTGCTAAAAATTTTGGTCAGGGCGATCGGGTCGCGTACTTC. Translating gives CSAKNFGQGDRVAYF.